This T cell receptor (beta chain) appears in the sequencing data of a study of blood T cell repertoires in COVID-19 (TCRdb year 2020). In the study overall: Samples from collaborators originated in the United States, Italy and Spain and spanned both the acute and convalescent phases of COVID-19. The material from the prospective study consisted of cDNA or gDNA derived from T cells, B-cell-depleted T cells, or PBMCs. Where available, HLA class I and class II types were obtained from metadata supplied by the sample provider rather than from assay-based typing. The dataset comprised deeply sampled blood TCRbeta repertoires from subjects exposed to, actively infected with, or recovered from COVID-19. Samples were obtained from the ongoing ImmuneRACE study (first 160 participants) and from roughly 1,300 subjects provided by 6 global collaborators. Nearly every sample came with metadata listing a de-identified subject ID, COVID-19 status, age in years and sex. The repertoires were released in a freely available public database meant as a resource for research on the immune response to SARS-CoV-2.

The trim is 0 bases for V and 7 bases for J, with a gap of 16 bases between the germline ends. Spanning cysteine to phenylalanine, the CDR3 consists of 15 amino acids. Only the CDR3 DNA stays, 45 bases, in frame from base 1. Sequences MNHEY (CDR1) and SVGAGI (CDR2) are obtained from the germline V gene. Comment on this clone: Its antigen is not yet known. Base quality data are lacking; no much larger clone is found one base away.

At one collaborating source in Seattle, patients were enrolled during active infection and were followed longitudinally through the course of disease. Collaborating institutions collected whole blood in K2EDTA tubes following their own protocols. Collaborator samples were shipped for TCRbeta analysis as frozen whole blood, isolated PBMCs, or DNA extracted from either sample type. TCRbeta CDR3 regions were amplified from genomic DNA by means of the immunoSEQ Assay, a bias-controlled multiplex PCR. As for the authors' bioinformatics: The number of nucleated cells in each sample was estimated from the amplification of reference gene primers within the assay. To quantify the absolute abundance of each unique TCRbeta CDR3 rearrangement, sequence reads were collapsed and filtered. For each sample, productive Simpson clonality was calculated as the square root of Simpson's diversity index over productive rearrangements. Sourced from immuneACCESS, this table was stored by TCRdb with only in-frame sequences that have V and J called. A share of the clones is absent; for the studies checked, an unresolved V gene accounts for under half, and the remainder has no known explanation. That table furnishes V, J and clone size, whereas the DNA furnished D and trimming. Counted in this sample were about 160,000 clones; about nine tenths of them appeared once. The ten largest clones take up nearly 5% of the sample.

Results the study describes overall, beyond this receptor: The amount of clinical and demographic metadata varied by source and participant and was provided uncurated.

The TCR sequence derives from a man aged 25-45 years with COVID-19, enrolled during active disease. In this chain, TRBV6-5 is recombined with TRBJ2-7, with a weak D call of TRBD2 (6 bases match). Sequenced material: peripheral blood. CDR3 reads: CASSYSAGSLREQYF. The nucleotides are TGTGCCAGCAGTTACTCTGCGGGGAGTCTACGAGAGCAGTACTTC.